The next 16 T cell receptor beta chains were all read from a single sample in a study of cytomegalovirus exposure and HLA in healthy donors. Vbeta (60) and Jbeta (13) primers were used in the PCR. Method: immunoSEQ multiplex PCR; TCRdb's copy keeps in-frame clones and lacks some. The repertoire holds fewer than 200,000 clones, with less than 75% as singletons. The sequencing input was PBMCs. These receptors were taken from a girl aged 5-17 years in good health and CMV-seronegative.

The rearrangement links TRBV11-2 to TRBJ1-1; D not resolved. The CDR3 is 14 amino acids. Trimming removed 5 bases from V and 1 base from J, with 11 bases in between. Germline CDR1 and CDR2: SGHAT and FQNNGV. The CDR3 sequence: CASSPGNQNTEAFF. The DNA of the CDR3 is TGTGCCAGCAGCCCCGGGAACCAGAACACTGAAGCTTTCTTT.

This clone appeared a few times. The V and J genes are TRBV10-2 and TRBJ2-3; TRBD1 might be the D (7 bases). V was pared by 6 bases and J by 4 bases, with 11 bases between. The CDR3 has 13 amino acids. Germline assignment: CDR1 WSHSY and CDR2 SAAADI. The CDR3 bases are TGCGCCAGCAGCAGGGGGGATGCAGATACGCAGTATTTT. Amino acid sequence: CASSRGDADTQYF.

This clone was seen just once. This sequence joins TRBV19 and TRBJ2-5; tentative D call: TRBD2 (6 bases). This CDR3 has 15 amino acids. From germline, CDR1 is LNHDA and CDR2 SQIVND (reference sequence). V was shortened by 3 bases and J by 2 bases, with 13 bases between the two germline ends. CDR3 protein: CASSMTGDLQETQYF. Here the CDR3 DNA reads TGTGCCAGTAGTATGACGGGGGATCTGCAAGAGACCCAGTACTTC.

The chain recombines TRBV25-1 with TRBJ1-4; D not certain. This CDR3 has 16 amino acids. Germline V gives CDR1 MGHDK, CDR2 SYGVNS. Trimming left V 3 bases short and J 0 bases short, with 11 bases between. The CDR3 loop is CASSDAQAATNEKLFF. The CDR3, as DNA: TGTGCCAGCAGTGACGCCCAGGCTGCAACTAATGAAAAACTGTTTTTT.

V gene TRBV27 combines with J gene TRBJ2-7; TRBD2 matches 8 bases. Germline trimming cut 10 bases from V and 0 bases from J; bases unmatched to any gene: 14. The CDR3 length is 16 residues. The germline CDR1 and CDR2 sequences are MNHEY and SMNVEV (reference sequence). CDR3 protein: CATRRGVADSSYEQYF. CDR3 DNA: TGTGCCACTCGGCGGGGGGTGGCGGATAGCTCCTACGAGCAGTACTTC.

Only one count was recorded for this clone. V usage is TRBV2 and J usage is TRBJ2-7; TRBD1 matches 7 bases. CDR3 size: 14 residues. Trimming cost V 5 bases and J 1 base; bases outside gene matches: 5. The germline CDR1 and CDR2 sequences are SNHLY and FYNNEI. DNA of the CDR3: TGTGCCAGCAGTAGCGGCAGGGGGTCCTACGAGCAGTACTTC. Translation: CASSSGRGSYEQYF.

The CDR3 protein is CASSQVTRLTDTQYF. The DNA of the CDR3 is TGTGCCAGCAGCCAAGTAACTAGACTCACAGATACGCAGTATTTT. This chain joins TRBV14 and TRBJ2-3, with a tentative D call TRBD2 (5 bases). The CDR3 is made up of 15 amino acids. CDR1 is SGHDN and CDR2 is FVKESK in the germline V gene. The V end lost 1 base, the J end lost 2 bases, and 10 bases lay between the germline ends.

J is TRBJ1-4 and V is TRBV7-9, with 9 bases aligning to TRBD1. The CDR3 totals 14 residues. From germline, CDR1 is SEHNR and CDR2 FQNEAQ (reference sequence). With 5 bases clipped from V and 8 bases from J, the junction kept 6 bases outside the gene matches. CDR3 amino acids: CASSPGTGTEKLFF. CDR3 DNA sequence: TGTGCCAGCAGCCCCGGGACAGGGACCGAAAAACTGTTTTTT.

This sequence joins TRBV5-6 and TRBJ2-2; TRBD1 agrees at 10 bases. Germline trimming cut 7 bases from V and 0 bases from J; bases unmatched to any gene: 0. Germline V gene data show CDR1 as SGHDT and CDR2 as YYEEEE. The CDR3 spans 14 residues. The chain's CDR3 is CASGQGANTGELFF. CDR3 bases: TGTGCCAGCGGACAGGGGGCGAACACCGGGGAGCTGTTTTTT.

J is TRBJ2-3 and V is TRBV27; D remains ambiguous. Trimming shortened V by 5 bases and J by 4 bases, and 4 bases separated the two germline ends. Per germline, CDR1 MNHEY and CDR2 SMNVEV (reference sequence). The CDR3 is 11 residues long. CDR3 nucleotides: TGTGCCAGCAGTAGAGCAGATACGCAGTATTTT. It yields the protein CASSRADTQYF.

This clone has a handful of counts. J is TRBJ2-1 and V is TRBV4-1; the D gene is possibly TRBD2 (6 bases). This CDR3 has 13 amino acids. CDR1 is MGHRA and CDR2 is YSYEKL in the germline V gene. V dropped 3 bases and J dropped 9 bases, with 12 bases sitting between them. CDR3 region: CASSQLTAGEQFF. CDR3 bases: TGCGCCAGCAGCCAGCTCACAGCGGGTGAGCAGTTCTTC.

V usage is TRBV6-5 and J usage is TRBJ1-2; D might be TRBD1 (5 bases). The germline gives CDR1 MNHEY, CDR2 SVGAGI. Trimming pared 0 bases from V and 4 bases from J, leaving 12 bases between. CDR3 length equals 15 residues. This CDR3 reads CASSYSTVGLYGYTF. For the CDR3, the DNA is TGTGCCAGCAGTTACTCGACAGTAGGGCTCTATGGCTACACCTTC.

This chain links TRBV7-7 with TRBJ2-7; 11 nucleotides match TRBD1. The CDR3 totals 13 residues. Germline CDR1 is SSHAT and CDR2 is FNYEAQ (reference sequence). J was trimmed by 6 bases and V by 4 bases; bases with no gene match: 2. CDR3 nucleotide sequence: TGTGCCAGCAGCTGGGGGACAGGGGGCGAGCAGTACTTC. Translation gives CASSWGTGGEQYF.

This chain connects TRBV5-4 to TRBJ1-5; D might be TRBD1 (6 bases). The CDR3 is 14 residues long. Per the germline V gene, CDR1 is SGHNT and CDR2 is YYREEE (reference sequence). Trimming cost V 1 base and J 7 bases, with 12 bases left between them. The CDR3 DNA is TGTGCCAGCAGCTTGTCCCACAGGGACCAGCCCCAGCATTTT. Translation gives CASSLSHRDQPQHF. The full variable domain, its missing parts supplied by reference TRBV5-4 and TRBJ1-5, is ETGVTQSPTHLIKTRGQQVTLRCSSQSGHNTVSWYQQALGQGPQFIFQYYREEENGRGNFPPRFSGLQFPNYSSELNVNALELDDSALYLCASSLSHRDQPQHFGDGTRLSIL.

The chain employs TRBV19 and TRBJ2-7; 12 nucleotides agree with TRBD1. V gave up 5 bases and J gave up 4 bases; unmatched junction bases: 3. Per germline, CDR1 LNHDA and CDR2 SQIVND (reference sequence). The CDR3 sequence is 14 residues long. CDR3 coding DNA: TGTGCCAGTAGTTTGGGACAGGGGGCGTACGAGCAGTACTTC. The encoded protein is CASSLGQGAYEQYF.

The chain carries TRBV5-1 and TRBJ2-2; 7 bases are a match to TRBD1. The germline V gene has CDR1 SGHRS and CDR2 YFSETQ. The CDR3 covers 13 residues. The junction had 7 bases not matched to a gene; V was cut back by 7 bases and J by 7 bases. The CDR3, as DNA: TGCGCCAGCCGAAGGGGGCCGAGCGGGGAGCTGTTTTTT. Translation gives CASRRGPSGELFF.